The next 21 T cell receptor beta chains were all read from a single sample in a study of blood T cell repertoires in COVID-19. Sequencing was performed with immunoSEQ multiplex PCR; in TCRdb, only in-frame clones are kept and a portion is missing. This sample has around 300,000 clones, with roughly nine tenths found just once. Source material: PBMCs or T cells enriched from blood (not recorded which). Source of these receptors: a woman aged 60 to 75 who had recovered from COVID-19.

This rearrangement joins TRBV24-1 to TRBJ2-2, with 7 bases matching TRBD1. This CDR3 spans 18 amino acids. The germline gives CDR1 KGHDR, CDR2 SFDVKD. Trimming removed 3 bases from V and 5 bases from J; junction bases left unmatched: 14. The CDR3 bases are TGTGCCACCAGTGATCCAACTCCGGGACAGACTACAACCGGGGAGCTGTTTTTT. Translation gives CATSDPTPGQTTTGELFF.

V gene TRBV5-1 combines with J gene TRBJ1-1; D not certain. The ends were cut back, 2 bases at V and 3 bases at J, with 11 bases in the middle. This CDR3 comprises 14 residues. Per the germline V gene, CDR1 is SGHRS and CDR2 is YFSETQ. The CDR3 is CASSFEGRDTEAFF. CDR3 bases: TGCGCCAGCAGCTTTGAAGGGAGGGACACTGAAGCTTTCTTT. Complete variable domain (other parts from reference TRBV5-1 and TRBJ1-1): KAGVTQTPRYLIKTRGQQVTLSCSPISGHRSVSWYQQTPGQGLQFLFEYFSETQRNKGNFPGRFSGRQFSNSRSEMNVSTLELGDSALYLCASSFEGRDTEAFFGQGTRLTVV.

This clone was seen just once. The chain carries TRBV5-8 and TRBJ1-1; D is perhaps TRBD1 (5 bases). The ends were cut back, 4 bases at V and 7 bases at J, with 11 bases in the middle. This CDR3 region has 12 residues. Germline assignment: CDR1 SGHTS and CDR2 YDEGEE. The CDR3 DNA reads TGTGCCAGCAGCCACTACGGGGGTGAAGCTTTCTTT. This encodes CASSHYGGEAFF.

V usage is TRBV20-1 and J usage is TRBJ1-1; D is unresolved. Germline V gene sequence: CDR1 DFQATT, CDR2 SNEGSKA (reference sequence). The CDR3 runs to 11 residues. V lost 6 bases to trimming and J lost 3 bases, with 8 bases between them. Here the CDR3 reads CSALSYTEAFF. The CDR3 DNA reads TGCAGTGCCCTGTCCTACACTGAAGCTTTCTTT.

The chain carries TRBV18 and TRBJ1-1, with unresolved D. V was trimmed by 5 bases and J by 0 bases, leaving 19 bases between them. The CDR3 sequence is 17 residues long. Germline-derived CDR1 and CDR2 are KGHSH and LQKENI. In DNA form, the CDR3 reads TGTGCCAGCTCAGCCAGTCCTTCCGCCTTTTTGAACACTGAAGCTTTCTTT. It is translated as CASSASPSAFLNTEAFF.

The chain combines TRBV11-3 with TRBJ1-3; D remains ambiguous. Germline loops: CDR1 SGHNT, CDR2 YENEEA. V lost 0 bases and J lost 9, with 12 bases in between. There are 14 residues in the CDR3. The chain's CDR3 is CASSLDTAGGTIYF. The DNA for the CDR3 is TGTGCCAGCAGCTTAGATACGGCCGGAGGCACCATATATTTT.

V is TRBV6-1 and J is TRBJ1-5, with 7 positions matching TRBD1. The CDR3 runs to 18 residues. Looked up from germline, CDR1 is MNHNS and CDR2 is SASEGT. The junction had 19 bases not matched to a gene; V was cut back by 2 bases and J by 9 bases. The CDR3 region has the DNA TGTGCCAGCAGTGAAATGACAGGGTCCCAATCAGGGTACCGGCCCCAGCATTTT. As protein: CASSEMTGSQSGYRPQHF.

The CDR3 spells CASSLTGAGGNTIYF. The CDR3 DNA follows: TGTGCCAGCAGCTTAACAGGGGCCGGGGGAAACACCATATATTTT. The chain links TRBV7-3 to TRBJ1-3; D possibly corresponds to TRBD1 (5 bases). The CDR3 loop spans 15 amino acids. V was trimmed by 0 bases and J by 4 bases, leaving 10 bases between them. Germline-derived CDR1 and CDR2 are SGHTA and FQGTGA. The variable domain in full, completed from reference TRBV7-3 and TRBJ1-3, reads GAGVSQTPSNKVTEKGKYVELRCDPISGHTALYWYRQSLGQGPEFLIYFQGTGAADDSGLPNDRFFAVRPEGSVSTLKIQRTERGDSAVYLCASSLTGAGGNTIYFGEGSWLTVV.

The chain recombines TRBV11-2 with TRBJ2-1; the match to TRBD2 covers 9 bases. Germline CDR1 and CDR2: SGHAT and FQNNGV. This CDR3 contains 15 residues. The junction had 9 bases not matched to a gene; V was cut back by 7 bases and J by 5 bases. The CDR3 nucleotides are TGTGCCAGCACGGCGGGGGGGCCTGGCCACAATGAGCAGTTCTTC. This gives the protein CASTAGGPGHNEQFF.

This clone was seen just once. The gene calls are TRBV7-9 and TRBJ1-2; no reliable D call. The germline CDR1 and CDR2 sequences are SEHNR and FQNEAQ (reference sequence). Trimming stripped 0 bases from V and 3 bases from J, with 11 bases between. The CDR3 extends over 15 amino acids. The CDR3 region is CASSLAPDWDYGYTF. The CDR3 region has the DNA TGTGCCAGCAGCTTAGCGCCGGACTGGGACTATGGCTACACCTTC.

The rearrangement links TRBV28 to TRBJ2-1; 8 nucleotides line up with TRBD2. Trimming cost V 5 bases and J 9 bases; bases outside gene matches: 9. The CDR3 loop spans 14 amino acids. Germline-derived CDR1 and CDR2 are MDHEN and SYDVKM. In DNA form, the CDR3 reads TGTGCCAGCAGTGTCACTAGCGGCCGGAGTGAGCAGTTCTTC. Translated: CASSVTSGRSEQFF.

V usage is TRBV2 and J usage is TRBJ1-4; possibly TRBD1 for D (6 bases). The V end was cut by 7 bases, the J end by 0 bases, with 12 bases between. Per germline, CDR1 SNHLY and CDR2 FYNNEI. The CDR3 runs 15 residues. The CDR3 nucleotides are TGTGCCAGCAACCTCAGGGGTGCAACTAATGAAAAACTGTTTTTT. Translation gives CASNLRGATNEKLFF.

V is TRBV19 and J is TRBJ1-1; 7 bases agree with TRBD1. Looked up from germline, CDR1 is LNHDA and CDR2 is SQIVND (reference sequence). The CDR3 extends over 15 amino acids. The trim removed 3 bases at V and 1 base at J, leaving 5 bases unmatched. CDR3 region: CASSIKGAGNTEAFF. CDR3 nucleotides: TGTGCCAGTAGTATCAAGGGGGCTGGGAACACTGAAGCTTTCTTT.

The chain joins TRBV6-5 to TRBJ1-3; TRBD1 agrees at 8 bases. The V gene end was trimmed by 6 bases and the J gene end by 3 bases; junction bases not matched to a gene: 7. This CDR3 contains 15 residues. The germline V gene encodes CDR1 MNHEY and CDR2 SVGAGI. This chain's CDR3 is CASRGGQGGGNTIYF. The CDR3 DNA is TGTGCCAGCAGGGGTGGACAGGGCGGTGGAAACACCATATATTTT.

V gene TRBV28 combines with J gene TRBJ2-7, with 7 nucleotides matching TRBD2. The CDR3 extends over 15 amino acids. V dropped 8 bases and J dropped 0; count of bases not matched to a gene: 10. CDR1 is MDHEN and CDR2 is SYDVKM in the germline V gene. The CDR3 DNA sequence: TGTGCCAGCCGCGGACTAGAAGCCGACTCCTACGAGCAGTACTTC. This encodes CASRGLEADSYEQYF.

This chain uses TRBV9 with TRBJ1-2; 12 nucleotides match TRBD1. This CDR3 is 18 amino acids long. CDR1 and CDR2 (germline): SGDLS, YYNGEE. With V trimmed by 4 bases and J by 4 bases, 14 bases remained unmatched. The CDR3 DNA sequence: TGTGCCAGCAGCTCCGAAGGGGACAGGGGGCGCCGGAGCTATGGCTACACCTTC. Protein product: CASSSEGDRGRRSYGYTF.

This clone was seen a single time. The chain is built from TRBV5-1 and TRBJ2-5; D uncertain. This CDR3 is 14 amino acids long. Germline CDR1 SGHRS, CDR2 YFSETQ. V was trimmed by 1 base and J by 2 bases, leaving 9 bases between them. The CDR3, as DNA: TGCGCCAGCAGCTTGCAGGCCCGTCAAGAGACCCAGTACTTC. As protein: CASSLQARQETQYF. Complete variable domain (other parts from reference TRBV5-1 and TRBJ2-5): KAGVTQTPRYLIKTRGQQVTLSCSPISGHRSVSWYQQTPGQGLQFLFEYFSETQRNKGNFPGRFSGRQFSNSRSEMNVSTLELGDSALYLCASSLQARQETQYFGPGTRLLVL.

V and J are TRBV4-1 and TRBJ1-3, with a weak D call TRBD1 (6 bases). Germline V gene lookup returns CDR1 MGHRA and CDR2 YSYEKL. Trimming removed 0 bases from V and 3 bases from J, with 9 bases in between. The CDR3 is 15 amino acids. The CDR3 loop reads CASSQEPRGGNTIYF. The CDR3 DNA reads as TGCGCCAGCAGCCAAGAGCCCAGGGGTGGAAACACCATATATTTT.

This clone was recorded once. This sequence joins TRBV10-3 and TRBJ2-3; TRBD2 matches 11 bases. After removal of 10 bases from V and 8 bases from J, the junction contained 11 bases not matched to a gene. The CDR3 totals 14 residues. Germline V CDR1 and CDR2: ENHRY, SYGVKD. As DNA, the CDR3 is TGTGCCACCGGACTAGCGGGTGGCTCGGGTACGCAGTATTTT. This codes for CATGLAGGSGTQYF.

The V and J genes are TRBV5-4 and TRBJ2-6; 8 bases fit TRBD1. The CDR3 consists of 15 residues. Germline assignment: CDR1 SGHNT and CDR2 YYREEE (reference sequence). V trimming: 7 bases; J trimming: 1 base; junction bases outside the gene matches: 4. The CDR3 protein is CASSDRVSGANVLTF. In DNA, the CDR3 is TGTGCCAGCTCGGACAGGGTTTCTGGGGCCAACGTCCTGACTTTC.

The chain employs TRBV6-5 and TRBJ1-2; D may be TRBD1 (6 bases). The V and J ends lost 6 bases and 1 base respectively, with 15 bases between them. Germline V gene sequence: CDR1 MNHEY, CDR2 SVGAGI. The CDR3 totals 15 residues. CDR3 in amino acids: CASRGGGDYNYGYTF. Written as DNA, the CDR3 is TGTGCCAGCAGGGGAGGGGGGGATTATAACTATGGCTACACCTTC.